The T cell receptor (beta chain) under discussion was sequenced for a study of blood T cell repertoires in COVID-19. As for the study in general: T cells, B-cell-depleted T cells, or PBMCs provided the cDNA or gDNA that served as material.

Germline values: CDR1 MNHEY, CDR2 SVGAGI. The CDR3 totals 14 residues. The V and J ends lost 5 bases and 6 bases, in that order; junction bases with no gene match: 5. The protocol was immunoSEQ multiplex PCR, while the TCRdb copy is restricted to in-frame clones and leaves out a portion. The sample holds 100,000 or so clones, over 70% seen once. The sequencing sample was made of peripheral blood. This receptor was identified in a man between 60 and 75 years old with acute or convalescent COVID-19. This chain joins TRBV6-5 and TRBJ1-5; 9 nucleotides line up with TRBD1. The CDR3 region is CASSNGQGFQPQHF. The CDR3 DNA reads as TGTGCCAGCAGTAACGGACAGGGGTTTCAGCCCCAGCATTTT.